This T cell receptor beta chain was captured in a study of blood T cell repertoires in COVID-19. Study information: The United States, Italy and Spain provided the acute and convalescent COVID-19 samples.

This clone was seen just once. Trimming left V 3 bases short and J 2 bases short, with 15 bases between. The CDR3 consists of 15 residues. Germline-derived CDR1 and CDR2 are DFQATT and SNEGSKA (reference sequence). Original analysis: Amplified reference gene primers provided the basis for estimating nucleated cell counts. The data were produced by immunoSEQ multiplex PCR, yet TCRdb's version contains in-frame clones alone and is incomplete. The V and J calls and clone size come from that table; D and trimming were worked out from the DNA. The sample has 250,000 to 350,000 clones, more than 70% seen once.

Sequencing was carried out using peripheral blood. The chain recombines TRBV20-1 with TRBJ2-3; the D is unclear. This sequence was found in a woman between 50 and 59 years old with acute or convalescent COVID-19. CDR3 bases: TGCAGTGCTAGTGGTCCGATGGGCTACACAGATACGCAGTATTTT. It translates to CSASGPMGYTDTQYF.